Sequencing of this TCR beta chain was carried out in a study of human T cells and chemical hapten exposure. Each cDNA molecule in the library carried unique molecular identifiers. TCRdb called the RACE reads again in MiXCR, with one record for every CDR3 protein. The repertoire holds roughly 71,000 distinct CDR3 sequences, with around 6.3% as singletons. Study results and limitations: Sensitizing to DPC left TCRs with a frequency above 1 in 1000 unaltered.

Indicated time point: healthy volunteer bleed at 6 weeks. Someone pulled total RNA out of unfractionated whole blood. The length of the CDR3 is 15 residues. Germline loops: CDR1 MNHEY, CDR2 SVGEGT. The V and J ends lost 6 bases and 3 bases respectively, with 15 bases between them. In this sample, this clonotype is medium-sized (0.01 to 0.1%). Its antigen remains unidentified. The TCR was taken from a female donor in good health. Some clones in this sample may be carry-over from other donors' samples. The sample was whole blood. The chain combines TRBV6-2 or TRBV6-3 with TRBJ1-5; perhaps TRBD1 as D (6 bases). CDR3 amino acids: CASRPRQDHNQPQHF. CDR3 sequence (DNA): TGTGCCAGCAGGCCTAGACAGGACCACAATCAGCCCCAGCATTTT.